One sample yielded the 8 T cell receptor beta chains listed below, sequenced in a study of naive CD8 T cells in extremely preterm neonates. Cord blood came from elective full-term cesareans at about 37-42 weeks without labor or membrane rupture. Method: immunoSEQ multiplex PCR; TCRdb's copy keeps in-frame clones and lacks some. This sample carries 7,400 or so clones, about 98% of them seen once, and the ten largest clones take about 0.35%. The sequencing sample was made of naive CD8+ T cells from cord blood. These receptors all come from a newborn in good health.

V usage is TRBV5-6 and J usage is TRBJ2-1; 13 nucleotides match TRBD2. This CDR3 spans 15 amino acids. The junction had 4 bases not matched to a gene; V was cut back by 4 bases and J by 6 bases. Germline CDR1 is SGHDT and CDR2 is YYEEEE. In DNA form, the CDR3 reads TGTGCCAGCAGCCTAGGGACTAGCGGGACCAATGAGCAGTTCTTC. It translates to CASSLGTSGTNEQFF.

The chain uses TRBV5-8 and TRBJ2-7; TRBD1 matches 9 bases. CDR1 and CDR2 from the germline V gene are SGHTS and YDEGEE. The CDR3 covers 14 residues. Losses at the gene ends were 5 bases for V and 3 bases for J; bases not matched to a gene: 6. Here the CDR3 DNA reads TGTGCCAGCAGTTCCGGGACAGGGAACTACGAGCAGTACTTC. Translated: CASSSGTGNYEQYF.

The rearrangement uses TRBV11-2 and TRBJ2-7; tentative D call: TRBD2 (5 bases). Looked up from germline, CDR1 is SGHAT and CDR2 is FQNNGV. The length of the CDR3 is 14 residues. The V gene lost 3 bases and the J gene lost 0 bases, with 9 bases spanning the gap. The chain's CDR3 is CASSFRGLSYEQYF. The CDR3 coding sequence is TGTGCCAGCAGCTTTAGAGGGCTCTCCTACGAGCAGTACTTC.

The chain joins TRBV6-5 to TRBJ1-1; 7 bases fit TRBD1. CDR3 length: 14 residues. The J segment lost 5 bases and the V segment lost 8 bases, leaving 11 bases of the junction unmatched. Per germline, CDR1 MNHEY and CDR2 SVGAGI. The DNA of the CDR3 is TGTGCCAGCTCCCTTGACAGGGCGAGGACTGAAGCTTTCTTT. Amino acids: CASSLDRARTEAFF.

J is TRBJ1-2 and V is TRBV27; 7 bases are shared with TRBD1. The CDR3 length is 15 residues. Unmatched junction bases numbered 5, after V lost 4 bases and J lost 0 bases. Germline V gene data show CDR1 as MNHEY and CDR2 as SMNVEV (reference sequence). The CDR3 DNA is TGTGCCAGCAGTTACACAGGGGCTTCTAACTATGGCTACACCTTC. Translating it yields CASSYTGASNYGYTF.

The gene calls are TRBV4-1 and TRBJ2-5, with TRBD1 identical over 7 bases. The J call may be mistaken, given a closer DNA end match to TRBJ2-7. This CDR3 comprises 15 residues. The V gene's germline CDR1 is MGHRA and CDR2 YSYEKL. For the CDR3, the DNA is TGCGCCAGCAGCGGACAGGCTGAGTTCTCCTACGAGCAGTACTTC. This sequence encodes CASSGQAEFSYEQYF.

The chain employs TRBV6-5 and TRBJ2-1; D gene ambiguous. The CDR3 covers 13 residues. From germline, CDR1 is MNHEY and CDR2 SVGAGI. Trimming removed 0 bases at V and 7 bases at J, with 7 bases between. CDR3 nucleotides: TGTGCCAGCAGTTACTCGACCGGGAATGAGCAGTTCTTC. As protein: CASSYSTGNEQFF.

The chain combines TRBV9 with TRBJ2-1; 10 nucleotides match TRBD2. Germline V gene data show CDR1 as SGDLS and CDR2 as YYNGEE. After removal of 5 bases from V and 5 bases from J, the junction contained 4 bases not matched to a gene. The CDR3 totals 14 residues. Here the CDR3 reads CASRPSGGNNEQFF. CDR3 coding DNA: TGTGCCAGCAGGCCTAGCGGGGGAAACAATGAGCAGTTCTTC.